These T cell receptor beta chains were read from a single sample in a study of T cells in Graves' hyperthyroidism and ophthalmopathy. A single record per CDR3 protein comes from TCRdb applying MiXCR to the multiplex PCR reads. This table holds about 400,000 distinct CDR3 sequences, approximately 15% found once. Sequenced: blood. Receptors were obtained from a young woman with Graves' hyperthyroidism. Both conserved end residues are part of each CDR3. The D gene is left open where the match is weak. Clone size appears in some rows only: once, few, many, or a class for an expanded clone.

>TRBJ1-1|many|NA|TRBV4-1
CASSHLLGQPNTEAFF
TGCGCCAGCAGCCACTTACTTGGACAACCGAACACTGAAGCTTTCTTT
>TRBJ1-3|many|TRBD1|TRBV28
CASSPSDRGPGNTIYF
TGTGCCAGCAGTCCATCGGACAGGGGGCCTGGAAACACCATATATTTT
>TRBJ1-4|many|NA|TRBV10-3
CASGSGREKLFF
TGTGCCTCCGGATCGGGGCGTGAAAAACTGTTTTTT
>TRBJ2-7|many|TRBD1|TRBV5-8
CASRSPPGQRPYEQYF
TGTGCCAGCAGATCGCCGCCGGGACAGCGGCCCTACGAGCAGTACTTC
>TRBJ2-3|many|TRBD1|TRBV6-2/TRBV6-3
CASMDGTGMSDTQYF
TGTGCCAGCATGGACGGGACAGGCATGTCAGATACGCAGTATTTT
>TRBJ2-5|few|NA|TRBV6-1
CASKGGPSRVETQYF
TGTGCCAGCAAGGGGGGGCCTAGTCGGGTGGAGACCCAGTACTTC
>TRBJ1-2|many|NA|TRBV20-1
CSAKRAGGEWYGYTF
TGCAGTGCTAAGAGGGCGGGTGGTGAGTGGTATGGCTACACCTTC
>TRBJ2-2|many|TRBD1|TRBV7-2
CASPKTGRGGFNTGELFF
TGTGCCAGCCCAAAAACTGGACGAGGGGGCTTCAACACCGGGGAGCTGTTTTTT
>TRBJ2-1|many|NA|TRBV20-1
CSARMRRGLGNEQFF
TGCAGTGCTAGAATGCGACGGGGCCTTGGTAATGAGCAGTTCTTC
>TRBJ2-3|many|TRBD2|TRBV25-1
CASSEIRLAGGVGDTQYF
TGTGCCAGCAGTGAAATTCGCCTAGCGGGAGGGGTCGGGGATACGCAGTATTTT
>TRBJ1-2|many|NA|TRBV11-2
CASSLGGGRYTF
TGTGCCAGCAGCCTGGGGGGGGGCCGCTACACCTTC
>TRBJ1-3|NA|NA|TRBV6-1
CASSEQSLSGNTIYF
TGTGCCAGCAGCGAACAGAGCCTCTCTGGAAACACCATATATTTT
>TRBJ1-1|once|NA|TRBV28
CASSSAPYEQYFGPGTEAFF
NA
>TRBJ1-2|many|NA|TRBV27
CASSYVGTAPNYGYTF
TGTGCCAGCAGTTACGTGGGAACCGCGCCTAACTATGGCTACACCTTC
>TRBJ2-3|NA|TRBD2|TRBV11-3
CASSLGLAGGRGTDTQYF
TGTGCCAGCAGCCTGGGACTAGCGGGGGGGCGTGGCACAGATACGCAGTATTTT
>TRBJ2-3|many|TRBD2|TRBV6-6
CASSYRWTSGGKGDTQYF
TGTGCCAGCAGTTACCGCTGGACTAGCGGGGGAAAGGGGGATACGCAGTATTTT
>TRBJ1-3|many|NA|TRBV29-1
CSVEQGNTIYF
TGCAGCGTTGAACAGGGAAACACCATATATTTT